This T cell receptor beta chain was recorded in a study of cytomegalovirus exposure and HLA in healthy donors. The wider study: Within the Caucasian-associated ancestry cluster were roughly 81% of the approximately 400 genotyped donors. Whole-study results and caveats: Earlier findings revealed that most TCR beta V segments proved productive either about 90% or about 30% of the time. Most TCR sequences showed up rarely, but some public TCRs showed up in many donors. In vitro confirmation showed three CMV-associated chains to be CMV antigen specific.

Germline V gene sequence: CDR1 MNHNY, CDR2 SVGAGI (reference sequence). The CDR3 contains 15 residues. Germline trimming cut 4 bases from V and 6 bases from J; bases unmatched to any gene: 6. PCR used 60 Vbeta primers and 13 Jbeta primers. TCRdb's table, derived via immunoSEQ multiplex PCR, lists solely in-frame clones and lacks some. The repertoire consists of fewer than 150,000 clones, with approximately 80% occurring once and the leading ten covering around 6.6%. As regards this clone: Antigen specificity is unknown.

This sequence was found in a woman between 40 and 55 years old in good health and CMV-seropositive. Material: PBMCs. The J gene is TRBJ1-5, the V gene TRBV6-6; TRBD1 aligns across 10 bases. The CDR3 is CASSSPDRGLQPQHF. CDR3 in DNA: TGTGCCAGCAGTTCCCCCGACAGGGGGCTTCAGCCCCAGCATTTT.